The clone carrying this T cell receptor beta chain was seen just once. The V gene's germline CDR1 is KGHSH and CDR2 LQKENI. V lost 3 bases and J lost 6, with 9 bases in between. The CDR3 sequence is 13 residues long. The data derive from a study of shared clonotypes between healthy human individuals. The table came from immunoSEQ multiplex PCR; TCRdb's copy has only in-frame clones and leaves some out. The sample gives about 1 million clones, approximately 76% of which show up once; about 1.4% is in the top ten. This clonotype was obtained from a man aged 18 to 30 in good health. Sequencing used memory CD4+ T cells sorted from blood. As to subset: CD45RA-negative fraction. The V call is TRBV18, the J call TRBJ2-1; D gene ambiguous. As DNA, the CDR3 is TGTGCCAGCTCACCGGACGCAAGCAATGAGCAGTTCTTC. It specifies CASSPDASNEQFF.